The clone carrying this TCR beta chain was picked up many times. Its antigen is not identified. The library targeted TCRbeta and was prepared with unique molecular identifiers. TCRdb re-called the PCR reads with MiXCR, one entry per CDR3 protein. The sample includes about 150,000 distinct CDR3 sequences, more than 9.5% of them seen just once. V was pared by 3 bases and J by 0 bases, with 6 bases between. The germline gives CDR1 SEHNR, CDR2 FQNEAQ (reference sequence). The CDR3 consists of 14 residues. This record comes from a study of T-cell reconstitution after alpha-beta-depleted transplantation in children. Regarding the study as a whole: Some patients' high day-60 TCRbeta diversity was attributed to recipient cells surviving conditioning. Reportedly, alpha-beta T cells present about two months post-transplant originated from several hundred expanded clones of graft origin. A year had passed since transplant, and T-cell counts and diversity by then came mostly from newly produced T cells.

The J gene is TRBJ2-1, the V gene TRBV7-9; D unclear. The material was PBMCs, obtained before TCRalphabeta/CD19-depleted stem cell transplant. This receptor was identified in a boy aged 2 to 10 with acute myeloid leukemia, due to receive a stem cell transplant. CDR3 amino acids: CASSFVSSYNEQFF. The CDR3 DNA sequence: TGTGCCAGCAGCTTTGTGAGCTCCTACAATGAGCAGTTCTTC.